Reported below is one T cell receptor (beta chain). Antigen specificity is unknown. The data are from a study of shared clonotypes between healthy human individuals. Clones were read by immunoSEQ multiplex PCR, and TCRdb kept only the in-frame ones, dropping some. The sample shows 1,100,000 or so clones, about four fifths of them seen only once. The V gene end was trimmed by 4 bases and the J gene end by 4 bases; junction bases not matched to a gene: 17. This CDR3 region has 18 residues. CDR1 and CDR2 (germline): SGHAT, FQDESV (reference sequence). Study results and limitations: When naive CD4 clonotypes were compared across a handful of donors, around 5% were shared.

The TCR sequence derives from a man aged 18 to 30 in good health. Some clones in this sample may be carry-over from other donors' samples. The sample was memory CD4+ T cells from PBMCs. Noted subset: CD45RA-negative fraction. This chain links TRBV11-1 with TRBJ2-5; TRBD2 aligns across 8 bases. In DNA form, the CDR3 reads TGTGCCAGCAGCTCACCCGCCGGGCGGGAGGACGTGGGAGAGACCCAGTACTTC. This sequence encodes CASSSPAGREDVGETQYF.